The following is a T cell receptor (beta chain) sequence with its context. Its antigen remains unidentified. There are no base qualities to consult, and no much larger clone falls within one base. In total, approximately 610 healthy bone marrow donors made up the cohort. At the time of sampling, all cohort members were nominally healthy, though unrecorded immune exposures were likely present. The donor tested CMV seronegative and was one of the 352 seronegative cohort members. A peripheral blood sample was collected from each donor, and TCR beta sequencing was performed on peripheral blood mononuclear cells. Genomic DNA extraction from the blood cell samples was performed with the Qiagen DNeasy Blood Extraction Kit. This entry comes from a study of cytomegalovirus exposure and HLA in healthy donors listed by TCRdb under 2017. For context, the study as a whole: An earlier analysis of several hundred of the donors reported 250 to 350 Gb of sequence data and 117 million unique TCR beta sequences from about 179 million T cells. An early release that covered fewer than 800 HLA-typed donors contained about 290 gigabases of sequencing data and tens of millions of unique TCR sequences. The genetic ancestry cluster associated with self-reported Caucasian donors included around four fifths of the roughly 380 genotyped donors. The study aimed to test whether cataloging public T cell receptors could reveal signatures of past pathogen exposure. The study profiled the T cell repertoires of approximately 700 subjects by immunosequencing and related them to cytomegalovirus serostatus. Along with the approximately 650-subject first cohort, a separate validation cohort of 120 different subjects was used. High-throughput TCR immunosequencing, statistical association of individual TCRs with disease status, and machine learning were combined to predict cytomegalovirus infection status. A later analysis re-examined previously published TCR beta repertoires from 610 or so donors and added high-resolution HLA genotyping to investigate patterns of TCR occurrence. The later analysis used no new phenotypic data to find candidate immune exposures, relying instead on TCR beta sequences and their occurrence across donors. An earlier analysis of around 580 of the donors used high-throughput TCR beta sequencing to judge whether each TCR beta V gene segment behaved as functional or pseudogenic. Alongside the repertoire data, information on donor age, sex, ethnicity and CMV serostatus was compiled. A later genetic analysis used genome-wide SNP genotypes for about 65% of the 666 donors, treating that subset as a discovery cohort. All discovery cohort repertoires had been generated using a single sequencing platform. Class I and class II HLA loci were covered by the typing at four-digit resolution. The number of donors typed differed by locus, with roughly 629-640 for A, B, C, DRB1 and DQB1, roughly 550 for DQA1, about 610 for DPA1, and around 460 for DPB1. Four or five DR-DQ haplotypes were handled as single units for association and clustering because linkage in the cohort was strong. Across 398 genotyped donors of the cohort, an average of about 220,000 unique TCR beta nucleotide sequences per donor were sequenced, and 15% to 20% of those sequences were non-productive. The full study reports these points: An earlier analysis of several hundred of the donors showed that most TCR beta V segments appeared in productive rearrangements either about 87% or about 30% of the time, which broadly matched IMGT annotations. A total of fewer than 200 TCR beta chains were listed by the study as associated with cytomegalovirus. The classifier was reported to diagnose cytomegalovirus status with high specificity and sensitivity in both the original cohort and the validation cohort. A further reported finding was that TCR beta sequences accurately predicted the HLA-A and HLA-B alleles for most subjects in the first cohort. In a later analysis, HLA-associated TCR beta chains were found to be more clonally expanded and to have lower generation probabilities than equally common non-associated chains. The authors suggested that the approach could potentially be generalized to other disease states and immunological phenotypes. Sequencing depth was assumed to be roughly uniform across donors in the presence/absence analyses, though that assumption may not hold. In a later genetic analysis, a missense DCLRE1C variant was associated with V-gene and J-gene trimming of TCR beta chains, and the association was replicated in an independent cohort. Because some donors lacked HLA typing at each locus, the association tests relied only on the typed subset. This cohort had only TCR beta chains sequenced, and the lack of alpha or paired-chain data limited which features could be detected. When HLA alleles, especially DR and DQ, strongly co-occurred, attributing TCR associations to individual alleles was difficult. The 87-base-pair reads could not distinguish some IMGT-functional V segments, including TRBV6-2 and TRBV6-3, so those segments were excluded. A cluster of highly shared sequence variants was judged likely to be a technical artifact of the sequencing pipeline. Compared with the roughly 670-donor mean, donors in an Asian-associated ancestry cluster had fewer N-insertions in productive TCRs, according to a later genetic analysis. In vitro tests confirmed that a few of the cytomegalovirus-associated TCR beta chains recognize cytomegalovirus antigens. Several of the top co-occurrence clusters appeared to be linked to parvovirus B19, influenza, CMV and Epstein-Barr virus, according to a later analysis. Most TCR sequences were observed very rarely across donors, whereas some public TCRs were present in many individuals. A later analysis found that TCR association rates varied across HLA loci, with DRB1 alleles showing the most associated TCRs and HLA-C alleles the fewest. CMV serostatus was the only immune exposure information available for the cohort. Most CMV-associated TCR beta chains appeared to be HLA-restricted in a later analysis, and the HLA associations seemed to be driven largely by CMV exposure. Because counts were too low, 15 to 20 rarely observed V segments, including chromosome 9 orphons, were left out of the earlier analysis of a few hundred of the donors. In a later analysis, 16,951 TCR beta sequences were associated with specific HLA alleles at a false discovery rate of 0.05. Linkage disequilibrium might explain the correlated functional status among segregating V segments, but an unknown experimental factor could not be ruled out.

Library prep was done by the immunoSEQ multiplex PCR assay. The multiplex PCR relied on a mix of 60 forward primers for TCR Vbeta segments and 13 reverse primers for TCR Jbeta segments. The CDR3 region of rearranged TCR beta genes was amplified from genomic DNA with a multiplex PCR assay. The amplified TCR beta libraries were sequenced on the Illumina HiSeq System as 87-base-pair reads. The published analysis was carried out like this. Across the 670 or so repertoires, a later analysis counted tens of millions of unique TCR beta chains, 8.5 million to 12 million of which were shared by at least two donors. Raw reads were error-corrected and collapsed into unique sequences by a nearest-neighbor algorithm in which closely related sequences were merged to remove PCR and sequencing errors. To assign V, D and J gene segments, CDR3 sequences were aligned to IMGT reference sequences. For a sequence to be retained, a match of at least six nucleotides was required to both a V gene segment and a J gene segment. A rearrangement counted as productive if the CDR3 had no stop codons and remained in frame with V and J, and every other rearrangement counted as non-productive. Following IMGT convention, CDR3 was defined as the stretch from the second conserved V-encoded cysteine to the conserved J-encoded phenylalanine. The earlier analysis of a few hundred of the donors excluded any sequence lacking an unambiguous match to a single V gene segment. An earlier analysis of 550 to 650 of the donors classified V segments as functional when productive rearrangements were above 56.7% and as segregating when the standard deviation between donors was above 5%. A statistical classification framework was built to diagnose cytomegalovirus status from the catalog of TCR beta chain sequences. V and J gene assignment, in a later analysis, came from comparing TCR nucleotide sequences with IMGT/GENE-DB human TR gene sequences. Using the TCRdist pipeline, a later analysis assigned CDR3 sequences along with most-parsimonious VDJ recombination scenarios. In a later analysis, every TCR beta chain was defined by the combination of its CDR3 amino acid sequence and its V-gene family, and reads without a unique V-gene family were dropped. In a later analysis, a few hundred highly shared, low-generation-probability nucleotide sequences were removed to address suspected cross-contamination and a sequencing artifact. For each public chain, a later analysis derived a clonal expansion index from normalized ranks of inferred template counts within each repertoire. In a later analysis, generation probabilities were computed using a VDJ recombination model fitted to out-of-frame rearrangements, and the results were checked against IGoR. A later analysis scored TCR-TCR, TCR-HLA and TCR-CMV co-occurrence with hypergeometric tests, applying a repertoire-size bias correction to TCR pairs. False discovery rates were estimated in a later analysis by permuting HLA or CMV assignments 20 times. In a later analysis, co-occurring TCRs were grouped with DBSCAN, and TCRdist sequence similarity was added when clustering was performed within HLA-allele-positive subsets. Co-occurrence clustering excluded repertoires with fewer than 30,000 or more than 120,000 public chains, plus five with anomalous nucleotide sharing. Entries here come from immuneACCESS through TCRdb and include only in-frame sequences with V and J called. Some clones fail to appear in such tables; in the studies checked, an unresolved V gene covers under half of the shortfall, and the cause of the remainder is unknown. The DNA was the basis for D and trimming; V, J and clone size are from that table. In this sample the table shows about 150,000 clones, around four fifths of which occur a single time. The ten largest clones add up to 2% to 3% of the sample.

CDR1 and CDR2 were assigned from the germline V gene as SGDLS and YYNGEE. Trimming accounts for 4 bases at V and 5 bases at J, while the number of junction bases matched to no gene is 5. The CDR3 goes from the cysteine to the phenylalanine over 14 residues. Only the CDR3 portion is preserved as DNA: 42 bases, with reading frame beginning at the first base. The sequence is built from TRBV9 and TRBJ1-4, with TRBD1 matching 7 junction bases. Specimen: PBMCs. This TCR came from a boy younger than 10 in good health and CMV-seronegative. The nucleotide sequence is given as TGTGCCAGCAGCTACGGGACAGAGAATGAAAAACTGTTTTTT. Protein translation: CASSYGTENEKLFF.